The 9 T cell receptor beta chains presented below share a single source sample, sequenced in a study of Tregs in tolerant kidney transplant recipients. Profiled with immunoSEQ multiplex PCR; TCRdb holds only in-frame clones, not every one. The sample has about 110,000 clones; nearly 90% are singletons. Material: CD4+ T cells from blood, obtained before the transplant. All receptors come from a human donor who received a combined kidney and bone marrow transplant.

This rearrangement joins TRBV5-1 to TRBJ1-6; the match to TRBD1 covers 7 bases. The V and J ends lost 5 bases and 7 bases, in that order; junction bases with no gene match: 9. Germline CDR1 is SGHRS and CDR2 is YFSETQ. CDR3 length equals 15 residues. The CDR3 loop reads CASRPTTGKNSPLHF. The CDR3 bases are TGCGCCAGCAGGCCCACGACAGGGAAAAATTCACCCCTCCACTTT.

This clone was seen more than once but under ten times. The chain employs TRBV19 and TRBJ1-5; a possible D gene is TRBD1 (6 bases). Deletions cut 3 bases from V and 2 bases from J, with 14 bases between. Per the germline V gene, CDR1 is LNHDA and CDR2 is SQIVND (reference sequence). The CDR3 is 16 residues long. CDR3 DNA sequence: TGTGCCAGTAGTATCCTTTCAGGGGCGCGCAATCAGCCCCAGCATTTT. It translates to CASSILSGARNQPQHF.

V and J are TRBV5-1 and TRBJ2-3; D not certain. The V and J ends lost 3 bases and 4 bases respectively, with 12 bases between them. Germline CDR1 reads SGHRS; CDR2 reads YFSETQ. The CDR3 has 14 amino acids. The CDR3: CASSYSQAPDTQYF. The CDR3, as DNA: TGCGCCAGCAGCTACTCTCAGGCCCCAGATACGCAGTATTTT.

J is TRBJ1-2 and V is TRBV5-1; D is unclear. Germline V lookup: CDR1 SGHRS, CDR2 YFSETQ. The CDR3 is 13 residues long. V was shortened by 2 bases and J by 6 bases, with 11 bases between the two germline ends. CDR3 bases: TGCGCCAGCAGCTTCGGGTTTGGCGATGGCTACACCTTC. Protein product: CASSFGFGDGYTF.

In this sample, this clone turned up a few times. The chain carries TRBV28 and TRBJ2-7; a possible D gene is TRBD1 (6 bases). The CDR3 is made up of 13 amino acids. Trimming removed 3 bases at V and 4 bases at J, with 10 bases between. CDR1 is MDHEN and CDR2 is SYDVKM in the germline V gene. The CDR3 protein is CASSLGASYEQYF. The CDR3 nucleotides are TGTGCCAGCAGTTTGGGGGCCTCGTACGAGCAGTACTTC.

The chain carries TRBV5-1 and TRBJ2-3, with D unclear. The CDR3 loop spans 12 amino acids. Germline values: CDR1 SGHRS, CDR2 YFSETQ. The V gene lost 6 bases and the J gene lost 3 bases, with 8 bases spanning the gap. The CDR3 is CASNYKTDTQYF. CDR3 in DNA: TGCGCCAGCAATTACAAAACAGATACGCAGTATTTT.

The V gene is TRBV7-2, the J gene TRBJ2-7, with TRBD1 as a possible D gene (6 bases). The V and J ends lost 5 bases and 5 bases respectively, with 16 bases between them. CDR1 is SGHTA and CDR2 is FQGNSA in the germline V gene. The CDR3 is 14 residues long. This CDR3 reads CASSTLRDTNEQYF. CDR3 nucleotides: TGTGCCAGCAGCACACTCCGGGACACCAACGAGCAGTACTTC.

This clone was picked up a small number of times. V is TRBV7-2 and J is TRBJ2-7; TRBD1 is a possible D gene (5 bases). The CDR3 spans 11 residues. Per the germline V gene, CDR1 is SGHTA and CDR2 is FQGNSA. With 3 bases removed from V and 7 bases from J, the gap between germline ends came to 7 bases. The CDR3 is CASSLGQEQYF. The CDR3 region has the DNA TGTGCCAGCAGCTTGGGGCAAGAGCAGTACTTC. The full variable domain, with the rest looked up from reference TRBV7-2 and TRBJ2-7, is GAGVSQSPSNKVTEKGKDVELRCDPISGHTALYWYRQSLGQGLEFLIYFQGNSAPDKSGLPSDRFSAERTGGSVSTLTIQRTQQEDSAVYLCASSLGQEQYFGPGTRLTVT.

As regards this clone: The germline gene is not matched at one end of the junction; a read error may be the cause. This sequence joins TRBV18 and TRBJ1-2, with TRBD1 matching over 7 bases. From germline, CDR1 is KGHSH and CDR2 LQKENI. The CDR3 is 16 residues long. The CDR3 is CASSATGQLSNLGNTF. The CDR3 DNA reads as TGTGCCAGCTCAGCGACGGGACAGCTTTCAAATCTTGGCAACACCTTC.